This T cell receptor (beta chain) emerged from a study of spatial heterogeneity in lung cancer. As for the study in general: Sequenced follow-up PBMC samples came a median of about two years after resection, where available.

On this clonotype: Its specificity is not known.

Time point: blood at routine non-recurrence follow-up after resection. Extraction of whole RNA from tumor, nontumor lung or frozen PBMC preceded unsorted sequencing. The study's findings and limits: Follow-up blood showed ubiquitous expanded tumor TCRs less than blood at resection did.

Germline V lookup: CDR1 MDHEN, CDR2 SYDVKM. This CDR3 has 12 residues. Trimming took 8 bases from V and 3 from J, leaving 10 bases between them. TCRdb passed the 5' RACE reads through MiXCR, listing each CDR3 protein once. The profile covers around 10,000 distinct CDR3 sequences, with roughly 20% appearing a single time and about 41% taken by the ten largest. Sequences were derived from PBMCs, sampled at follow-up. The V gene is TRBV28, the J gene TRBJ1-1; tentatively, D is TRBD1 (5 bases). The TCR comes from a male donor with early-stage non-small cell lung cancer. The CDR3 is CASFQGDTEAFF. For the CDR3, the DNA is TGTGCCAGCTTTCAGGGTGACACTGAAGCTTTCTTT.